The T cell receptor (beta chain) under discussion was sequenced for a study of blood T cells in healthy people across ages. The second PCR ran roughly 6 to 11 cycles with a sample-barcoded 5' primer and J-beta primers. TCRdb re-called the 5' RACE reads through MiXCR, storing one row per CDR3 protein. The table lists around 820,000 distinct CDR3 sequences, around a quarter of them singletons. The germline V and J ends were trimmed by 1 base and 11 bases, with 15 bases remaining between them. Germline V gives CDR1 DFQATT, CDR2 SNEGSKA (reference sequence). The CDR3 covers 12 residues. These sequences were also reported in another study, on T cells of mothers and their children.

The sequence derives from a boy younger than 18 in good health. This rearrangement joins TRBV20-1 to TRBJ2-7; D gene ambiguous. Sample: blood. CDR3 nucleotide sequence: TGCAGTGCTAGAGCTGATACCTACGAAGAGTACTTC. Its protein product is CSARADTYEEYF.